This is a list of T cell receptor beta chains from one sample in a study of blood T cell repertoires in COVID-19. Only in-frame clones appear in the TCRdb table, and some are missing; sequencing was by immunoSEQ multiplex PCR. The sample lists approximately 500,000 clones, 80% to 90% occurring once. Sequencing input: peripheral blood. The receptors shown here come from a man aged 18 to 35 with COVID-19, enrolled during active disease. Both conserved end residues are part of each CDR3. Fields, in order: V gene, clone size, D gene, J gene, CDR3 protein, CDR3 DNA. D genes are given only for firm matches. Clone size is shown for a subset of rows, as once, few, many or a class of expanded clone.

>TRBV7-2|NA|TRBD1|TRBJ2-3
CASSWGQGPTDTQYF
TGTGCCAGCAGCTGGGGACAGGGACCCACAGATACGCAGTATTTT
>TRBV6-1|NA|TRBD1|TRBJ2-3
CASSGNPGQGLHTQYF
TGTGCCAGCAGTGGAAACCCGGGACAGGGACTTCATACGCAGTATTTT
>TRBV13|NA|TRBD2|TRBJ2-7
CASSLGRTSGSPGGEQYF
TGTGCCAGCAGCTTAGGCCGGACTAGCGGGAGCCCTGGGGGCGAGCAGTACTTC
>TRBV7-8|NA|TRBD2|TRBJ2-3
CASSLSGLAGTDTQYF
TGTGCCAGCAGCTTATCCGGACTAGCGGGGACAGATACGCAGTATTTT
>TRBV10-3|NA|NA|TRBJ1-1
CATAGTEAFF
TGTGCCACTGCGGGCACTGAAGCTTTCTTT
>TRBV3-1/TRBV3-2|NA|NA|TRBJ1-4
CASSQGYRILTNEKLFF
TGTGCCAGCAGCCAGGGGTACAGGATCCTTACTAATGAAAAACTGTTTTTT
>TRBV28|NA|NA|TRBJ2-3
CASRFGPSTDTQYF
TGTGCCAGCAGATTTGGGCCCAGCACAGATACGCAGTATTTT
>TRBV7-3|NA|NA|TRBJ1-2
CASSLTGATNYGYTF
TGTGCCAGCAGCTTAACGGGGGCCACTAACTATGGCTACACCTTC
>TRBV2|NA|TRBD2|TRBJ2-5
CAGKTSGATQETQYF
TGTGCCGGAAAGACTAGCGGGGCGACCCAAGAGACCCAGTACTTC
>TRBV6-5|NA|TRBD1|TRBJ2-1
CASRWGQYNEQFF
TGTGCCAGCAGATGGGGACAGTACAATGAGCAGTTCTTC
>TRBV27|NA|NA|TRBJ1-2
CASSFLGAQGYTF
TGTGCCAGCAGTTTCCTGGGGGCTCAAGGCTACACCTTC
>TRBV12-5|NA|NA|TRBJ1-5
CASGIGRGATYSNQPQHF
TGTGCTAGTGGAATCGGGAGGGGCGCCACGTATAGCAATCAGCCCCAGCATTTT
>TRBV10-2|NA|NA|TRBJ1-2
CATGAQGNYGYTF
TGCGCCACGGGAGCTCAGGGCAACTATGGCTACACCTTC
>TRBV4-1|NA|NA|TRBJ2-7
CASSQDQFGGGEQYF
TGCGCCAGCAGCCAAGATCAATTCGGAGGTGGGGAGCAGTACTTC
>TRBV5-5|NA|NA|TRBJ1-2
CASSFKYRVIAPYGYTF
TGTGCCAGCAGCTTCAAGTACAGGGTAATAGCTCCCTATGGCTACACCTTC
>TRBV10-3|NA|TRBD2|TRBJ2-7
CAIGSGVDYYEQYF
TGTGCCATCGGTAGCGGGGTAGACTACTACGAGCAGTACTTC
>TRBV9|NA|TRBD1|TRBJ1-2
CASSPRDRGILNYGYTF
TGTGCCAGCAGCCCCCGGGACAGGGGAATTTTAAACTATGGCTACACCTTC
>TRBV6-1|NA|NA|TRBJ2-7
CASSEDRSAYEQYF
TGTGCCAGCAGTGAAGATCGCAGCGCCTACGAGCAGTACTTC
>TRBV6-6|NA|NA|TRBJ2-3
CASRGADRTDTQYF
TGTGCCAGCAGGGGGGCCGATAGAACAGATACGCAGTATTTT
>TRBV12-5|NA|NA|TRBJ2-7
CASGLVDRRYYEQYF
TGTGCTAGTGGTTTGGTAGACAGGCGTTACTACGAGCAGTACTTC
>TRBV5-1|NA|TRBD1|TRBJ2-3
CASSLNRGDTQYF
TGCGCCAGCAGCTTGAACAGGGGAGATACGCAGTATTTT
>TRBV10-3|once|TRBD1|TRBJ1-1
CAIRDSGQRNTEAFF
TGTGCCATCAGGGACTCGGGACAGAGAAACACTGAAGCTTTCTTT
>TRBV19|NA|NA|TRBJ2-3
CASSKILSPDTQYF
TGTGCCAGTAGTAAAATCCTATCCCCAGATACGCAGTATTTT
>TRBV28|NA|NA|TRBJ1-2
CASSFNSNYGYTF
TGTGCCAGCAGTTTTAATAGTAACTATGGCTACACCTTC
>TRBV19|NA|TRBD2|TRBJ2-4
CASTGGGTAYF
TGTGCCAGCACCGGGGGGGGAACCGCGTACTTC
>TRBV4-1|NA|TRBD2|TRBJ2-2
CASSQDGHAPRAGGPNTGELFF
TGCGCCAGCAGCCAAGATGGACACGCCCCGCGGGCGGGAGGGCCGAACACCGGGGAGCTGTTTTTT
>TRBV7-8|NA|NA|TRBJ2-1
CASSLDPGNEQFF
TGTGCCAGCAGCTTAGATCCCGGCAATGAGCAGTTCTTC
>TRBV12-5|NA|NA|TRBJ2-7
CARDLRTAPMTYEQYF
TGTGCTAGAGACTTGCGGACAGCTCCGATGACCTACGAGCAGTACTTC
>TRBV7-9|NA|TRBD2|TRBJ2-4
CASRDGLVGRQYF
TGTGCCAGCAGGGACGGACTAGTGGGTCGACAGTACTTC
>TRBV11-3|NA|TRBD1|TRBJ1-2
CASSVSGTGGSGYTF
TGTGCCAGCAGCGTGAGCGGGACAGGGGGATCTGGCTACACCTTC
>TRBV5-1|once|NA|TRBJ2-6
CASSFDSSGANVLTF
TGCGCCAGCAGCTTTGACAGCTCTGGGGCCAACGTCCTGACTTTC
>TRBV19|NA|TRBD2|TRBJ2-7
CASSISGTTYEQYF
TGTGCCAGTAGTATAAGCGGGACCACCTACGAGCAGTACTTC
>TRBV5-5|NA|TRBD2|TRBJ2-7
CASSEGTSGRVWYEQYF
TGTGCCAGCAGCGAGGGGACTAGCGGGAGGGTATGGTACGAGCAGTACTTC
>TRBV2|NA|NA|TRBJ1-2
CASSASQGFYGYTF
TGTGCCAGCAGTGCATCACAGGGCTTCTATGGCTACACCTTC
>TRBV4-1|NA|TRBD1|TRBJ1-4
CASSQPGTGTNEKLFF
TGCGCCAGCAGCCAGCCGGGGACAGGGACTAATGAAAAACTGTTTTTT
>TRBV10-1|NA|NA|TRBJ2-7
CASKKLPGALYEQYF
TGCGCCAGCAAGAAGCTCCCGGGAGCCCTCTACGAGCAGTACTTC
>TRBV2|NA|NA|TRBJ2-2
CASKDLVSLAGELFF
TGTGCCAGCAAAGACCTTGTCTCCTTAGCTGGGGAGCTGTTTTTT
>TRBV29-1|NA|NA|TRBJ1-1
CSVEVDKRTGAFF
TGCAGCGTTGAAGTGGACAAACGAACAGGGGCTTTCTTT
>TRBV11-3|NA|NA|TRBJ2-7
CASSLFGGGTYEQYF
TGTGCCAGCAGCTTATTCGGCGGAGGGACCTACGAGCAGTACTTC
>TRBV6-5|once|TRBD1|TRBJ1-2
CASYRGEGYTF
TGTGCCAGTTACAGGGGGGAGGGCTACACCTTC
>TRBV9|NA|NA|TRBJ2-2
CASSVGGRGGELFF
TGTGCCAGCAGCGTAGGTGGGAGAGGCGGGGAGCTGTTTTTT
>TRBV6-5|NA|NA|TRBJ2-7
CASSYDNGARSYEQYF
TGTGCCAGCAGTTACGATAATGGGGCGCGGTCCTACGAGCAGTACTTC
>TRBV5-1|NA|TRBD1|TRBJ1-1
CASSLGTGTTPEAFF
TGCGCCAGCAGCTTGGGGACAGGGACGACCCCTGAAGCTTTCTTT
>TRBV28|NA|TRBD1|TRBJ1-5
CASIRTGGNQPQHF
TGTGCCAGCATCCGAACAGGGGGGAATCAGCCCCAGCATTTT
>TRBV19|NA|TRBD2|TRBJ2-5
CASSISGGFQETQYF
TGTGCCAGTAGTATTTCGGGGGGGTTCCAAGAGACCCAGTACTTC
>TRBV10-1|few|NA|TRBJ2-5
CASSESMETQYF
TGCGCCAGCAGTGAGTCTATGGAGACCCAGTACTTC
>TRBV7-2|many|NA|TRBJ1-6
CASSLAGGNNSPLHF
TGTGCCAGCAGCTTAGCCGGAGGGAATAATTCACCCCTCCACTTT
>TRBV7-9|NA|TRBD1|TRBJ2-1
CASSPGQGDGNEQFF
TGTGCCAGCAGCCCCGGACAGGGGGACGGCAATGAGCAGTTCTTC
>TRBV11-3|NA|TRBD2|TRBJ2-1
CASSSTSGRADEQFF
TGTGCCAGCAGCTCGACTAGCGGGAGGGCAGATGAGCAGTTCTTC
>TRBV2|NA|TRBD2|TRBJ2-5
CAIGLAGGRGETQYF
TGTGCCATCGGACTAGCGGGAGGTAGGGGCGAGACCCAGTACTTC